The 4 T cell receptor beta chains in this list originate from one sample, sequenced in a study of human T cells and chemical hapten exposure. TCRdb re-derived calls from the RACE reads in MiXCR, one entry per CDR3 protein. This sample has about 79,000 distinct CDR3 sequences; approximately 8.6% occur once, and the top ten carry roughly 1.4%. Time point given: healthy volunteer bleed at 6 weeks. The authors' total RNA extraction used unfractionated whole blood. Specimen: whole blood. The receptors were sampled from a male donor in good health. Some clones in this sample may be carry-over from other donors' samples.

This clonotype was seen a few times. The chain has TRBV5-5 and TRBJ2-7; D tentatively fits TRBD1 or TRBD2 (5 bases each). Trimming removed 4 bases at V and 7 bases at J, with 6 bases between. Per germline, CDR1 SGHKS and CDR2 YYEKEE (reference sequence). The CDR3 extends over 10 amino acids. Written as DNA, the CDR3 is TGTGCCAGCAGCGGGGGTGAGCAGTACTTC. Residues: CASSGGEQYF.

V and J are TRBV7-9 and TRBJ2-7; 9 bases line up with TRBD1. The CDR3 extends over 16 amino acids. With V trimmed by 5 bases and J by 3 bases, 11 bases remained unmatched. Germline assignment: CDR1 SEHNR and CDR2 FQNEAQ (reference sequence). The CDR3 sequence is CASSPLDRGWGYEQYF. CDR3 in DNA: TGTGCCAGCAGCCCCCTGGACAGGGGATGGGGCTACGAGCAGTACTTC.

There are a few counts of this clonotype. This sequence joins TRBV3-1 and TRBJ2-1; perhaps D is TRBD1 or TRBD2 (5 bases each). The germline CDR1 and CDR2 sequences are LGHDT and YNNKEL (reference sequence). V was pared by 3 bases and J by 8 bases, with 23 bases between. This CDR3 has 17 amino acids. CDR3 coding DNA: TGTGCCAGCAGCCACGAACGTAAAGGGACCAAAGTCGATGAGCAGTTCTTC. Translating it yields CASSHERKGTKVDEQFF.

The V gene is TRBV20-1, the J gene TRBJ2-2; no clear D gene. V was clipped by 0 bases and J by 3 bases, with 11 bases between them. CDR3 length: 15 residues. In germline, CDR1 is DFQATT, CDR2 SNEGSKA (reference sequence). CDR3 bases: TGCAGTGCTAGAGATCTTACTACCGACACCGGGGAGCTGTTTTTT. This gives the protein CSARDLTTDTGELFF.